The TCR beta chain under discussion was sequenced for a study of blood T cell repertoires in COVID-19 (TCRdb year 2020). With regard to the full study: Samples from collaborators originated in the United States, Italy and Spain and spanned both the acute and convalescent phases of COVID-19. The prospective study material was composed of cDNA or gDNA derived from T cells, B-cell-depleted T cells, or PBMCs. Deeply sampled blood TCRbeta repertoires from subjects exposed to, actively infected with, or recovered from COVID-19 were included in the dataset. A freely available public database, intended as a resource for researchers studying the immune response to SARS-CoV-2, is where the repertoires were released. Samples came from the ongoing ImmuneRACE study (first 160 participants) plus 1,254 subjects from 6 global collaborators. The sample metadata nearly always contained a de-identified subject ID, COVID-19 status, age in years and sex. Where HLA class I and class II types were available, the types were taken from metadata supplied by the sample provider, not from assay-based typing. The paper as a whole reports these results and caveats: The amount of clinical and demographic metadata varied by source and participant and was provided uncurated.

Remarks on this clone: This receptor's antigen is unknown. Nothing much larger sits one base from this clone, and base qualities are not available.

TCRbeta CDR3 regions were amplified from genomic DNA by means of the immunoSEQ Assay, a bias-controlled multiplex PCR. In the source study's methods: Nucleated cell counts per sample were estimated from amplification of reference gene primers within the assay. To quantify the absolute abundance of each unique TCRbeta CDR3 rearrangement, sequence reads were collapsed and filtered. Productive Simpson clonality was computed per sample as the square root of Simpson's diversity index over productive rearrangements. Held by TCRdb, this immuneACCESS table contains in-frame sequences only and omits some clones. Under half of the omission traces to an unresolved V gene where checked; the cause of the rest is unknown. That table supplies the V and J calls and clone size; D and trimming were determined from the DNA. In this sample the table shows 250,000 or so clones, 85% of which occur a single time. The ten largest clones represent about 7% of the sample.

Participants in the prospective study were enrolled through a virtual design, were aged about 18 to 100 years, and lived in roughly 26 United States geographic areas. In the prospective study, participants were assigned to cohorts based on the clinical history participants reported in a screening survey and a study questionnaire. Exposed participants were defined as having been in contact with someone with a PCR-confirmed or clinician-diagnosed COVID-19 case within 2 weeks of study entry. In the prospective study, mobile phlebotomists collected whole blood, serum and a nasopharyngeal or oropharyngeal swab from each participant. Participants in the prospective study had the option to provide additional blood draws and questionnaires over a roughly 2-month period. Prospective study blood samples were shipped either frozen or at room temperature before DNA extraction. The germline V gene encodes CDR1 SGHAT and CDR2 FQNNGV. From the cysteine up to the phenylalanine, the CDR3 has a length of 11 residues. Only CDR3 DNA is held: 33 bases, read in frame from base 1. V is clipped by 4 bases and J by 16 bases, and the sequence between their germline boundaries is 11 bases long.

The clonotype was recovered from a woman aged 45-65 years who had been exposed to COVID-19. The chain links TRBV11-2 with TRBJ1-6; TRBD1 might be the D gene, on 6 matching bases. The sample taken for sequencing was PBMCs or T cells enriched from blood (not recorded which). The CDR3 has the sequence CASSSTGRLHF. At the DNA level, the sequence is TGTGCCAGCAGCTCGACAGGCCGGCTCCACTTT.